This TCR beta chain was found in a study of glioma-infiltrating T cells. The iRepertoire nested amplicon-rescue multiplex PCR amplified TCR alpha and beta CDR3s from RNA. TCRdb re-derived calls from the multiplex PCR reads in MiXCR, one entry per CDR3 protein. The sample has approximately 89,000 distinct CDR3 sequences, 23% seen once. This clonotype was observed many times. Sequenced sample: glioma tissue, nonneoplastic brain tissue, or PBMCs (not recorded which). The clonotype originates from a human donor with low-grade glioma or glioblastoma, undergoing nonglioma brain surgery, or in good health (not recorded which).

The CDR3 reads CASSKTGGATDTQYF. The CDR3 nucleotides read TGTGCCAGCTCGAAGACAGGGGGCGCGACAGATACGCAGTATTTT. The chain joins TRBV18 to TRBJ2-3, with 10 bases that match TRBD1. Losses at the gene ends were 6 bases for V and 3 bases for J; bases not matched to a gene: 6. This CDR3 is 15 amino acids long. Germline V gene lookup returns CDR1 KGHSH and CDR2 LQKENI.